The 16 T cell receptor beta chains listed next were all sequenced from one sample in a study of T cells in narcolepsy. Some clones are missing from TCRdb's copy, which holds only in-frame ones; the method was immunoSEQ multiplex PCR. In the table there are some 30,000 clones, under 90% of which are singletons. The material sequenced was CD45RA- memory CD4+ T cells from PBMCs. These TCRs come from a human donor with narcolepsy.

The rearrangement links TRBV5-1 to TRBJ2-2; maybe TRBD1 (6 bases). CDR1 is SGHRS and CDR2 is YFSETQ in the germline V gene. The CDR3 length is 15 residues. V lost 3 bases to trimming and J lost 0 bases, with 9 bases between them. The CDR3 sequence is CASSSDRANTGELFF. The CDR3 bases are TGCGCCAGCAGCTCGGACAGAGCGAACACCGGGGAGCTGTTTTTT.

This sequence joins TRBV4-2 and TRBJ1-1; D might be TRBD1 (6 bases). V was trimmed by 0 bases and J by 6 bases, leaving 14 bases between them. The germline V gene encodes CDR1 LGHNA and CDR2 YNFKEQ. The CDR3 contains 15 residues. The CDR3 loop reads CASSQDGRGASEAFF. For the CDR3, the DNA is TGTGCCAGCAGCCAAGATGGCCGGGGGGCATCTGAAGCTTTCTTT.

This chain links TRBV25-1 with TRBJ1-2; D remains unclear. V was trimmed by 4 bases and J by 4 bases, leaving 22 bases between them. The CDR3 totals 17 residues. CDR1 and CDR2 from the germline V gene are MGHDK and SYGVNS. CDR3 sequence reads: CASSGVVKLGKTYGYTF. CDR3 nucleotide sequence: TGTGCCAGCAGTGGGGTGGTAAAACTGGGAAAGACCTATGGCTACACCTTC.

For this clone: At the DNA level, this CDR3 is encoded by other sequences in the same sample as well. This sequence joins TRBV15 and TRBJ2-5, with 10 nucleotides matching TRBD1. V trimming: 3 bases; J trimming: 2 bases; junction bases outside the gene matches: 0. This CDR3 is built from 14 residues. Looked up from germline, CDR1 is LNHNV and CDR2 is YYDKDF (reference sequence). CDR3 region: CATSRDRGQETQYF. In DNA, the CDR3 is TGTGCCACCAGCAGGGACAGGGGGCAAGAGACCCAGTACTTC. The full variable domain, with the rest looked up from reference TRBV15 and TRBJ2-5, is DAMVIQNPRYQVTQFGKPVTLSCSQTLNHNVMYWYQQKSSQAPKLLFHYYDKDFNNEADTPDNFQSRRPNTSFCFLDIRSPGLGDTAMYLCATSRDRGQETQYFGPGTRLLVL.

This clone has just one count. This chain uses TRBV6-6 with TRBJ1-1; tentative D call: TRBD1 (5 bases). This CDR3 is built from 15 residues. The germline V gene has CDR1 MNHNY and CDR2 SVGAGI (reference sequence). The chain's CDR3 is CVVSKVGQGNTEAFF. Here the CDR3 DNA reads TGTGTCGTTTCCAAAGTCGGGCAGGGGAACACTGAAGCTTTCTTT.

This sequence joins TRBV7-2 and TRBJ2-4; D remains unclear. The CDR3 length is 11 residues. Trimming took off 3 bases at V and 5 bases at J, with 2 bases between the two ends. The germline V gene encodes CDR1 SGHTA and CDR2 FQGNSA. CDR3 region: CASSLENIQYF. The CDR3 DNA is TGTGCCAGCAGCTTGGAAAACATTCAGTACTTC.

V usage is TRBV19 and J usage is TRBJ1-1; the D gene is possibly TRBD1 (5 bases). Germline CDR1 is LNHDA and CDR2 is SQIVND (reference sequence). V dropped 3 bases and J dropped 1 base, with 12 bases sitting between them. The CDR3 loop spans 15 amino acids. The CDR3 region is CASSMGGTSNTEAFF. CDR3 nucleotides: TGTGCCAGTAGTATGGGGGGGACGTCGAACACTGAAGCTTTCTTT.

For the CDR3, the DNA is TGTGCCAGCAGCTTGGGTGGACAGGGGGCCGACGAGCAGTACTTC. Its translation: CASSLGGQGADEQYF. This chain links TRBV5-4 with TRBJ2-7, with 11 bases fitting TRBD1. V gave up 0 bases and J gave up 5 bases; unmatched junction bases: 4. Germline V gives CDR1 SGHNT, CDR2 YYREEE (reference sequence). The length of the CDR3 is 15 residues.

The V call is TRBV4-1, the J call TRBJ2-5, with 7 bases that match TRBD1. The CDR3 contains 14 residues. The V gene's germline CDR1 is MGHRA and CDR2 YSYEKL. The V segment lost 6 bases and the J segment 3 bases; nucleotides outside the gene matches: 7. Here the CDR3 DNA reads TGCGCCAGCAGGCCACAGGGGATAGAAGAGACCCAGTACTTC. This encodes CASRPQGIEETQYF.

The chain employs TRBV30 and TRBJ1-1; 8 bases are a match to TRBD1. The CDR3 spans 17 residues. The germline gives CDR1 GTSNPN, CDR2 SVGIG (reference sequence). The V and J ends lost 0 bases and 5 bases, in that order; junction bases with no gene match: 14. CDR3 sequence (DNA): TGTGCCTGGAGTGTACGGGGCCAGGGGGCTTTTGGAACTGAAGCTTTCTTT. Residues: CAWSVRGQGAFGTEAFF. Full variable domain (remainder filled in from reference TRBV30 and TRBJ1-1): SQTIHQWPATLVQPVGSPLSLECTVEGTSNPNLYWYRQAAGRGLQLLFYSVGIGQISSEVPQNLSASRPQDRQFILSSKKLLLSDSGFYLCAWSVRGQGAFGTEAFFGQGTRLTVV.

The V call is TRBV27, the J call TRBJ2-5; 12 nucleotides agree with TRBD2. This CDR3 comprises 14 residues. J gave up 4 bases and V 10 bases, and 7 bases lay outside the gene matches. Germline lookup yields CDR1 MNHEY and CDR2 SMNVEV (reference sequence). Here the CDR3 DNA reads TGTGCCACCGCTAGCGGGGGGGCCGGAGAGACCCAGTACTTC. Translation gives CATASGGAGETQYF.

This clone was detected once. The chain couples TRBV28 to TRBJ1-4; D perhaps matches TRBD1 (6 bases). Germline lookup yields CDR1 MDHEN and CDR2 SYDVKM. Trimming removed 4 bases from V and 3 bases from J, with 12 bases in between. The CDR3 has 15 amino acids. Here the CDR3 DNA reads TGTGCCAGCAGTTCGCAGGGGTGGGCTAATGAAAAACTGTTTTTT. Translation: CASSSQGWANEKLFF.

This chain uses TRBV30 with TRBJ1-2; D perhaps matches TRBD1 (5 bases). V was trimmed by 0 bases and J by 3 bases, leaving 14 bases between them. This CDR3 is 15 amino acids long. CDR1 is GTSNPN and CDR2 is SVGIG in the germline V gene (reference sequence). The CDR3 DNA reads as TGTGCCTGGAGTGTAATTCCGGGGCTTCACTATGGCTACACCTTC. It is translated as CAWSVIPGLHYGYTF. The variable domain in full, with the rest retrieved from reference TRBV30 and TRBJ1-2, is SQTIHQWPATLVQPVGSPLSLECTVEGTSNPNLYWYRQAAGRGLQLLFYSVGIGQISSEVPQNLSASRPQDRQFILSSKKLLLSDSGFYLCAWSVIPGLHYGYTFGSGTRLTVV.

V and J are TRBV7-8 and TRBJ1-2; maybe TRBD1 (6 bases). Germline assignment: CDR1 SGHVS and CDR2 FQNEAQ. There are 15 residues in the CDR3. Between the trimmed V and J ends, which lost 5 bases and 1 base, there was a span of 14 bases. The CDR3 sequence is CASSQGTDFNYGYTF. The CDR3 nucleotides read TGTGCCAGCAGCCAGGGGACGGACTTTAACTATGGCTACACCTTC.

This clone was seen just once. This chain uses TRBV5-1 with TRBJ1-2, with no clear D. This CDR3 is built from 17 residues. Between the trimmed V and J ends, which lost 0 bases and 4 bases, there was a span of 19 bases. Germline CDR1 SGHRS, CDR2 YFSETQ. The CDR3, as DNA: TGCGCCAGCAGCTTGGGGGCAGGTACCCCTAAGGGCTATGGCTACACCTTC. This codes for CASSLGAGTPKGYGYTF.

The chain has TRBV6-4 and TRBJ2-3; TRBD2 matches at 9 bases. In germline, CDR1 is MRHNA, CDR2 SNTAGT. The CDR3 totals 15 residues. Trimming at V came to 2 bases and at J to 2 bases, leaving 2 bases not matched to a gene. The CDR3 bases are TGTGCCAGCAGTGACCTAGCGGGGACCACAGATACGCAGTATTTT. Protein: CASSDLAGTTDTQYF.